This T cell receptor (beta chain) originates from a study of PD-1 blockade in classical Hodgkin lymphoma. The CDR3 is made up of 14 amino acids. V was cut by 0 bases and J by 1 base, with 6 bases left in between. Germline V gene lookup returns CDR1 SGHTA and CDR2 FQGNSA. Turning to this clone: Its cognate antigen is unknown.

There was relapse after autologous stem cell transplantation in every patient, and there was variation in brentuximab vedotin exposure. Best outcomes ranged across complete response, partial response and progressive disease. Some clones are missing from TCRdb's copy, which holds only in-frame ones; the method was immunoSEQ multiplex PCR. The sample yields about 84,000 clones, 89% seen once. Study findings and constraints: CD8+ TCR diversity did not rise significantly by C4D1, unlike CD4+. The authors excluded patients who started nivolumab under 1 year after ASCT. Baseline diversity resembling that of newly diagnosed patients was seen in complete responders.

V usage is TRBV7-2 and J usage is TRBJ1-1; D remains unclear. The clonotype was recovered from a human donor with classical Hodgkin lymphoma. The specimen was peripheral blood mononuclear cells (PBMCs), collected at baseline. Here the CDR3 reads CASSLAGPNTEAFF. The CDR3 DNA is TGTGCCAGCAGCTTAGCCGGACCGAACACTGAAGCTTTCTTT.